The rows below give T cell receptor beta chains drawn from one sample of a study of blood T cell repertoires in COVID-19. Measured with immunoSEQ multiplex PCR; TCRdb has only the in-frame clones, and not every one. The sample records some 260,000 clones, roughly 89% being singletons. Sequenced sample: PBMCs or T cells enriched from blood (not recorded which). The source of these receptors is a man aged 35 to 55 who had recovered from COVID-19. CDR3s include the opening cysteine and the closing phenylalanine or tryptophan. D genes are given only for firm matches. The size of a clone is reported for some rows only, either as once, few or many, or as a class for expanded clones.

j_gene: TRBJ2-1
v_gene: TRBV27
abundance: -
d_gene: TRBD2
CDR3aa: CASSPTQIAGTSNEQFF
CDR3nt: TGTGCCAGCAGTCCCACCCAAATAGCGGGGACTTCCAATGAGCAGTTCTTC

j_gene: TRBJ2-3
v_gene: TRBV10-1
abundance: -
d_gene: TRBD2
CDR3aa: CASSQTSGGAVTDTQYF
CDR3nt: TGCGCCAGCAGTCAGACTAGCGGGGGGGCGGTCACAGATACGCAGTATTTT

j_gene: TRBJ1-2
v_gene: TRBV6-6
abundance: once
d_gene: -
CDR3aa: CASSYAAGPIYGYTF
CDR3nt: TGTGCCAGCAGTTACGCGGCAGGGCCGATCTATGGCTACACCTTC

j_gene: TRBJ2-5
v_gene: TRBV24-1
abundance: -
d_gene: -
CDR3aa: CATSDQFQRETQYF
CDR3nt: TGTGCCACCAGTGACCAATTCCAGCGGGAGACCCAGTACTTC

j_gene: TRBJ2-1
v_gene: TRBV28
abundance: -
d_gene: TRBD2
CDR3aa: CASSSPGLAGRNEQFF
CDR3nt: TGTGCCAGCAGTTCGCCCGGACTAGCGGGAAGAAATGAGCAGTTCTTC

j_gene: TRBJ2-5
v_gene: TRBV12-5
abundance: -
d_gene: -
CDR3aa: CASGGWTTRETQYF
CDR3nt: TGTGCTAGTGGGGGATGGACCACTAGGGAGACCCAGTACTTC

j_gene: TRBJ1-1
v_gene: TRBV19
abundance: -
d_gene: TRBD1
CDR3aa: CASSTQGYTEAFF
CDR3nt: TGTGCCAGTAGTACACAGGGGTATACTGAAGCTTTCTTT

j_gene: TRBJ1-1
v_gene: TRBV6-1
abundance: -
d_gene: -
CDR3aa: CASSESGGMNTEAFF
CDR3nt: TGTGCCAGCAGTGAAAGCGGGGGGATGAACACTGAAGCTTTCTTT

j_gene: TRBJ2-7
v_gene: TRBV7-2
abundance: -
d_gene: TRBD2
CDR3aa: CASSLGSSGRIYEQYF
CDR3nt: TGTGCCAGCAGCTTAGGGTCTAGCGGGAGGATCTACGAGCAGTACTTC

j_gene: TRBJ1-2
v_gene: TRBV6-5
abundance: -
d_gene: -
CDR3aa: CASSYSTRSNYGYTF
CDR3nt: TGTGCCAGCAGTTACTCCACCAGATCTAACTATGGCTACACCTTC

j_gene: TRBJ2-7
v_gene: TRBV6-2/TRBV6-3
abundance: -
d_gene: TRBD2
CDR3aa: CASSRPGLAGAEQYF
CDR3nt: TGTGCCAGCAGTCGCCCGGGACTAGCGGGCGCCGAGCAGTACTTC

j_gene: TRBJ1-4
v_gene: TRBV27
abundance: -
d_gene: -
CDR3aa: CASSLLADEKLFF
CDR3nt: TGTGCCAGCAGTTTATTGGCTGATGAAAAACTGTTTTTT

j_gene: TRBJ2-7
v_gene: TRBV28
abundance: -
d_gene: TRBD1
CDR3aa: CASSLWGGQGAYEQYF
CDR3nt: TGTGCCAGCAGTTTATGGGGAGGACAGGGGGCTTACGAGCAGTACTTC

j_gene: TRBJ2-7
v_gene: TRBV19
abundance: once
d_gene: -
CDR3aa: CASVAPGDTTYEQYF
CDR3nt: TGTGCCAGTGTAGCCCCTGGGGACACGACCTACGAGCAGTACTTC

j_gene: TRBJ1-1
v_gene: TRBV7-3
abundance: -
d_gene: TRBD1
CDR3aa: CASSLTSGQGRTEAFF
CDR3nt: TGTGCCAGCAGCTTAACTTCGGGACAGGGCCGAACTGAAGCTTTCTTT

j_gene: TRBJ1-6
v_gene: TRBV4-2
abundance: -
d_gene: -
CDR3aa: CASSQPGDTKKLNSPLHF
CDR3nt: TGTGCCAGCAGCCAACCTGGGGACACCAAGAAACTAAATTCACCCCTCCACTTT

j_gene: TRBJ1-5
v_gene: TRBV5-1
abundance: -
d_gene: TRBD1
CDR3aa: CASSSGDRDGQPQHF
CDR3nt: TGCGCCAGCAGCTCGGGGGACAGGGACGGGCAGCCCCAGCATTTT

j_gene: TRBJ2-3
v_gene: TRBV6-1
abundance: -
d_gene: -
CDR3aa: CASSEPLGLTDTQYF
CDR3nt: TGTGCCAGCAGTGAACCCCTAGGCCTCACAGATACGCAGTATTTT

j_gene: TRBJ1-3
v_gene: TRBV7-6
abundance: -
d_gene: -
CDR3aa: CASSLYSGNTIYF
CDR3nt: TGTGCCAGCAGCTTATATTCTGGAAACACCATATATTTT

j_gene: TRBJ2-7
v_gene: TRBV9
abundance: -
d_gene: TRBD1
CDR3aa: CASSVGTGGPISYEQYF
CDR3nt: TGTGCCAGCAGCGTGGGAACAGGGGGACCCATCTCCTACGAGCAGTACTTC

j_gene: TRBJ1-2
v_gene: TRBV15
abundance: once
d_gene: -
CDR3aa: CATSIRSAVDGYTF
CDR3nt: TGTGCCACCAGCATTAGGAGTGCGGTGGATGGCTACACCTTC

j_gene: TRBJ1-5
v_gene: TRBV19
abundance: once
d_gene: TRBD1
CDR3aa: CATASDRGRHYSNQPQHF
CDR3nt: TGTGCCACTGCCTCAGACAGGGGGAGACACTATAGCAATCAGCCCCAGCATTTT

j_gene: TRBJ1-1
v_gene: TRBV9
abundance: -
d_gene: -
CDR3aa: CASSVGEGLHTEAFF
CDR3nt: TGTGCCAGCAGCGTAGGGGAGGGTTTGCACACTGAAGCTTTCTTT

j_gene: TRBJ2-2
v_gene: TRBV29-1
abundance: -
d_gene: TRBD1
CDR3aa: CSVEDSRGQAGELFF
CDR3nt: TGCAGCGTTGAAGATTCCAGGGGGCAGGCCGGGGAGCTGTTTTTT

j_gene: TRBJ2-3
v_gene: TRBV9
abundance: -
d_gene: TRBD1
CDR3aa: CASTLTGQGATDTQYF
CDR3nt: TGTGCCAGCACCCTCACGGGCCAGGGGGCAACAGATACGCAGTATTTT

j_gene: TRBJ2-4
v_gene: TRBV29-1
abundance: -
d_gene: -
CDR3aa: CGWASGNIQYF
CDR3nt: TGTGGGTGGGCGTCCGGAAACATTCAGTACTTC